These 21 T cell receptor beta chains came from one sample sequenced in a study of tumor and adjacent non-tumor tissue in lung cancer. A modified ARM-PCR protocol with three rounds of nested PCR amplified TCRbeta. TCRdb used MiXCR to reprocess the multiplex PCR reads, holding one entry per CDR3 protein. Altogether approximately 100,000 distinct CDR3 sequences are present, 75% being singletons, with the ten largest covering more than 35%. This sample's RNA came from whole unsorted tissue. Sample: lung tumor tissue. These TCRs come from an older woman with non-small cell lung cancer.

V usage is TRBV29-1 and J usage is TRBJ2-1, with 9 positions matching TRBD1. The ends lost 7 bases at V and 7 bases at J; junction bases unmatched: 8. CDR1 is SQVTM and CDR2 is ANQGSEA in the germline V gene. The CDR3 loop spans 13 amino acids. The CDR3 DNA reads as TGCAGCGCTGGGGGACAGGGTTGTAATGAGCAGTTCTTC. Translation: CSAGGQGCNEQFF.

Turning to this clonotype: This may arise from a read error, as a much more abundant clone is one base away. For the CDR3, the DNA is TGTGACAGCAGCCTAGGGGCGGCGGTGCGGTACAATGAGCAGTTCTTC. Protein: CDSSLGAAVRYNEQFF. The chain is built from TRBV14 and TRBJ2-1; D might be TRBD1 (5 bases). This CDR3 has 16 residues. Germline V gives CDR1 SGHDN, CDR2 FVKESK.

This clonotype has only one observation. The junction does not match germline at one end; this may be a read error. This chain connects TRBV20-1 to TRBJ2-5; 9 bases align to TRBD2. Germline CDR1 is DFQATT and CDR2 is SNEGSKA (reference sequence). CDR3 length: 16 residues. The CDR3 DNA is TGCAGTGCTGTTGGACTAGCGTGGGGGAGACAAGAGATCCAGTACTTC. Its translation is CSAVGLAWGRQEIQYF.

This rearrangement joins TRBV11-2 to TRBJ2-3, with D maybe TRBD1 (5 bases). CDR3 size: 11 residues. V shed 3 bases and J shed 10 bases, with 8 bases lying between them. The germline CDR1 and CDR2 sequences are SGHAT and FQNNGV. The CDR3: CASSLTVPQYF. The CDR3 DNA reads TGTGCCAGCAGCTTGACAGTTCCGCAGTATTTT.

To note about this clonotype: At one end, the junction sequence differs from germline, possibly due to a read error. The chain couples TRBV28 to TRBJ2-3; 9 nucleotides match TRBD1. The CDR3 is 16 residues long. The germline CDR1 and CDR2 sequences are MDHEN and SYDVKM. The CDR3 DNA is TGTGCCAGCCCCCCGGGACAGGGTGGGTTAGTAGATACGGAGTATTTT. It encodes CASPPGQGGLVDTEYF.

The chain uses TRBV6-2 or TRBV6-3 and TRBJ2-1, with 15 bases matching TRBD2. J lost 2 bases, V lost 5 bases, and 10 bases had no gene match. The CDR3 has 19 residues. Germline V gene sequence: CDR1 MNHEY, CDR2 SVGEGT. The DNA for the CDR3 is TGTGCCAGCAGTGCCCCCTGGACTAGCGGGAGGGCGACCTACAATGAGCAGTTCTTC. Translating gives CASSAPWTSGRATYNEQFF.

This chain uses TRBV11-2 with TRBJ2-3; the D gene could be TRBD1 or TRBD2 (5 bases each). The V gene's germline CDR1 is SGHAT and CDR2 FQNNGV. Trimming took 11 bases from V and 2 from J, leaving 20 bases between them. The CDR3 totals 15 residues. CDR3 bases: TGTGCCGGGAGCGCCAACGGGACGGCCACAGATACGCAGTATTTT. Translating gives CAGSANGTATDTQYF.

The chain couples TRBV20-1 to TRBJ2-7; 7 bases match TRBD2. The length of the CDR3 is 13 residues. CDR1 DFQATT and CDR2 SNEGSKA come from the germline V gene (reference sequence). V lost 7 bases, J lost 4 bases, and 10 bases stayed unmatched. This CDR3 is CSVRGGGSYEQYF. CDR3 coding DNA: TGCAGTGTCAGAGGCGGCGGGAGTTACGAGCAGTACTTC.

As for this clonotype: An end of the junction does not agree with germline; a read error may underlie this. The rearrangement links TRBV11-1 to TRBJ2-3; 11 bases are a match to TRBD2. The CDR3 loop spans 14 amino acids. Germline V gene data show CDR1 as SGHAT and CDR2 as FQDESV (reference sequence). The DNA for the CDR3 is TGTGTCAGCAGCCCGGCACTAGCGGGAGATGCGCAGTATTTT. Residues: CVSSPALAGDAQYF.

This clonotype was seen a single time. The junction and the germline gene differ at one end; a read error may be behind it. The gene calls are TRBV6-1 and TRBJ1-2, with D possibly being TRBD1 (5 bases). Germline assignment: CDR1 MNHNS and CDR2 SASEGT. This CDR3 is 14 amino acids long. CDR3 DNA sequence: TGTGCCAGCAGTTATGCAGGGCACAACTATGGCTCCACCTTC. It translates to CASSYAGHNYGSTF.

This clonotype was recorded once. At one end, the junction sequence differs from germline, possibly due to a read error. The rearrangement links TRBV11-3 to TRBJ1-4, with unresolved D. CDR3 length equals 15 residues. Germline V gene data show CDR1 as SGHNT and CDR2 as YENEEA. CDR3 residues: CACSLGGPANEKLFF. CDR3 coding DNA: TGTGCCTGCAGCTTAGGAGGCCCGGCTAATGAAAAATTGTTTTTT.

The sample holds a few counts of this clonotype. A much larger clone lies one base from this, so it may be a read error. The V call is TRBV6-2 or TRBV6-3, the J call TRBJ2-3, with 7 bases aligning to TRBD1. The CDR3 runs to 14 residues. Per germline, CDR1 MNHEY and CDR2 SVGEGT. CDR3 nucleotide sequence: TGTGCCAGCAACCTGAACCATGGGACAGATATGCAGTATTTT. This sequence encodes CASNLNHGTDMQYF.

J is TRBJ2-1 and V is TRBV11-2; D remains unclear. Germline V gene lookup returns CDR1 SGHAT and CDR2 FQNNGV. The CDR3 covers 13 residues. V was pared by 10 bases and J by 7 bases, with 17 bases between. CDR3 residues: CANGLELGNEQFF. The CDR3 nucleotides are TGTGCCAACGGCTTAGAGTTGGGAAATGAGCAGTTCTTC.

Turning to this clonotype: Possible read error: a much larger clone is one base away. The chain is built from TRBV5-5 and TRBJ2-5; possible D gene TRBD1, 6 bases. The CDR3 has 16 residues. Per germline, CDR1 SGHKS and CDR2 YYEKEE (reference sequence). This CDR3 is CASSLAPSTGQDTQYF. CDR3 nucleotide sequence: TGTGCCAGCAGCTTAGCCCCTTCGACAGGCCAAGATACCCAGTACTTC.

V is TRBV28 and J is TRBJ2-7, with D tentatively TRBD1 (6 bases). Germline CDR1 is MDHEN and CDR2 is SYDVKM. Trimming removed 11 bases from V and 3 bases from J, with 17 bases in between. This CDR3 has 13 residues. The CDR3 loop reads CAGNRDNYYEQYF. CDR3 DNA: TGTGCCGGCAACCGGGACAACTACTACGAGCAGTACTTC. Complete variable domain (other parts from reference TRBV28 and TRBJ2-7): DVKVTQSSRYLVKRTGEKVFLECVQDMDHENMFWYRQDPGLGLRLIYFSYDVKMKEKGDIPEGYSVSREKKERFSLILESASTNQTSMYLCAGNRDNYYEQYFGPGTRLTVT.

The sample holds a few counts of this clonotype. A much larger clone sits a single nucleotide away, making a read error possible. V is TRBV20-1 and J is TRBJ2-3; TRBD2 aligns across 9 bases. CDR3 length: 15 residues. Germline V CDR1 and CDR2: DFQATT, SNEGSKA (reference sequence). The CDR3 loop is CSARDASGNTDMQYF. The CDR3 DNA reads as TGCAGTGCTAGAGATGCTAGCGGGAACACAGATATGCAGTATTTT.

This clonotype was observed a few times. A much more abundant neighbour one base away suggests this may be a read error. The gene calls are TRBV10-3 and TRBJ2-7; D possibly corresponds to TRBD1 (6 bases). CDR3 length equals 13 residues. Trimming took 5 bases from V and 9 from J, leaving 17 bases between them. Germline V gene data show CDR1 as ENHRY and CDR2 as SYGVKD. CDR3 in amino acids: CAISLAGDPVQYF. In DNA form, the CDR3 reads TGTGCCATCAGTCTCGCAGGGGACCCGGTGCAGTACTTC.

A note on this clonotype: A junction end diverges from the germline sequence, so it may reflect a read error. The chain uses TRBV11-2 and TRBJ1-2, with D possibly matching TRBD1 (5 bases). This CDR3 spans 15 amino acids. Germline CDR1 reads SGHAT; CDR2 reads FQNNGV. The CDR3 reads CACSLESTAIYGYSF. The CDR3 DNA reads TGTGCCTGCAGCTTAGAATCGACAGCTATCTATGGCTACAGCTTC.

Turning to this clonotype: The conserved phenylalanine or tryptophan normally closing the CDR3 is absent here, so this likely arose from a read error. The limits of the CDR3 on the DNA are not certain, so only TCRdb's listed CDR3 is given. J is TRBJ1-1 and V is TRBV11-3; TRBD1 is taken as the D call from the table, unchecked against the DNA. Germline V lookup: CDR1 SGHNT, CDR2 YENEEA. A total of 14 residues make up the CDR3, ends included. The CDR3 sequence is CASRDRNGGGKTFV.

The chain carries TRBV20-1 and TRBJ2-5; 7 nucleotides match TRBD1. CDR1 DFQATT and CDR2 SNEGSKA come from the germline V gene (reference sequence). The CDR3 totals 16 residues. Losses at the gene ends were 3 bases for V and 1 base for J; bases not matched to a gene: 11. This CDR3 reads CSASSQGQATQETQYF. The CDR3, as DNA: TGCAGTGCTAGTTCTCAAGGACAGGCCACCCAAGAGACCCAGTACTTC.

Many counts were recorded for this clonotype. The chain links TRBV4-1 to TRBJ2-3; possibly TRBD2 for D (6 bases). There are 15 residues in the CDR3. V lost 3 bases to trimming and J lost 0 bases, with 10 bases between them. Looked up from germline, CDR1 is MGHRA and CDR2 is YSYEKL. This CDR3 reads CASSHDGTSTDTQYF. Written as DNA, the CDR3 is TGCGCCAGCAGCCACGACGGGACTAGCACAGATACGCAGTATTTT.